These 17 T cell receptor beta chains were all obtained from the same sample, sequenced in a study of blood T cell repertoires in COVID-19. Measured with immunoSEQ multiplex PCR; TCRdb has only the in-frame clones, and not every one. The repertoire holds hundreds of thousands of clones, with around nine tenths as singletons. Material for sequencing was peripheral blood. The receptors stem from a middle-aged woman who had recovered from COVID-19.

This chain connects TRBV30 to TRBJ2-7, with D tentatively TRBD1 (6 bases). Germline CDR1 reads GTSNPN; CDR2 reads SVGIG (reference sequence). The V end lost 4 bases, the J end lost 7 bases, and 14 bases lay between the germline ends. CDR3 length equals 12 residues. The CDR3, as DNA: TGTGCCTGGACCCGACAGGTGGGGGAGCAGTACTTC. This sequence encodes CAWTRQVGEQYF.

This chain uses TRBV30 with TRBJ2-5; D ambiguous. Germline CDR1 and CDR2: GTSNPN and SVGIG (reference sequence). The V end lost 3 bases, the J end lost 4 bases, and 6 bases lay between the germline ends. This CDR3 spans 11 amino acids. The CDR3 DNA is TGTGCCTGGAGGAGTGGAGAGACCCAGTACTTC. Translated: CAWRSGETQYF.

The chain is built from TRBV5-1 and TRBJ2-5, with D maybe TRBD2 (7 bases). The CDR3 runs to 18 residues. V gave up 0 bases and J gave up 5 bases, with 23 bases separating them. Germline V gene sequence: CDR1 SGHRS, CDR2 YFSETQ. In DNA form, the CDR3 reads TGCGCCAGCAGCTTGGCCGTCGGGGGGCCCAGTTCGGGGGAGACCCAGTACTTC. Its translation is CASSLAVGGPSSGETQYF.

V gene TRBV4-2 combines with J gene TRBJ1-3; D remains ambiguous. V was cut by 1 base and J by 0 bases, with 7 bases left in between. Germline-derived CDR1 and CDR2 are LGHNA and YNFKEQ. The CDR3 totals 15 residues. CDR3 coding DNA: TGTGCCAGCAGCCAAGTCGGGGTCTCTGGAAACACCATATATTTT. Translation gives CASSQVGVSGNTIYF.

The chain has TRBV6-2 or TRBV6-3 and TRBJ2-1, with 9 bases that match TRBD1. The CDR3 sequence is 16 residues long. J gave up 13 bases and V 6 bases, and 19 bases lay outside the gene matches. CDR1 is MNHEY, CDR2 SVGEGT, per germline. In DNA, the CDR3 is TGTGCCAGCAGCCAACCCCCAGGACAGGGGCCCACGGTCCAGTTCTTC. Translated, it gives CASSQPPGQGPTVQFF.

CDR3 protein: CASNSLAGGTDTQYF. CDR3 nucleotides: TGTGCCAGTAATTCTCTAGCGGGGGGGACAGATACGCAGTATTTT. The chain is built from TRBV19 and TRBJ2-3, with 12 nucleotides matching TRBD2. From germline, CDR1 is LNHDA and CDR2 SQIVND (reference sequence). Germline trimming cut 7 bases from V and 3 bases from J; bases unmatched to any gene: 5. The CDR3 totals 15 residues.

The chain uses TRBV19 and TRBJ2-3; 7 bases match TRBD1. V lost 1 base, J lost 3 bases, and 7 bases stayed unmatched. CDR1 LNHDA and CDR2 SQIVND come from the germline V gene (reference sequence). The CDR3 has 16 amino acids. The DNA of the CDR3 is TGTGCCAGTAGTATAGGGTTCGACAGGGCGACAGATACGCAGTATTTT. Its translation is CASSIGFDRATDTQYF.

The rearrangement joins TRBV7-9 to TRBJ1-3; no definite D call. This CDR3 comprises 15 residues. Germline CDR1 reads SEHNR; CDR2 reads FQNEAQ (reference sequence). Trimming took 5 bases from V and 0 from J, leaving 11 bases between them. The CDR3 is CASSPEGFSGNTIYF. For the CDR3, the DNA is TGTGCCAGCAGCCCCGAGGGTTTCTCTGGAAACACCATATATTTT. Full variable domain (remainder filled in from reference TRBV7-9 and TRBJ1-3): DTGVSQNPRHKITKRGQNVTFRCDPISEHNRLYWYRQTLGQGPEFLTYFQNEAQLEKSRLLSDRFSAERPKGSFSTLEIQRTEQGDSAMYLCASSPEGFSGNTIYFGEGSWLTVV.

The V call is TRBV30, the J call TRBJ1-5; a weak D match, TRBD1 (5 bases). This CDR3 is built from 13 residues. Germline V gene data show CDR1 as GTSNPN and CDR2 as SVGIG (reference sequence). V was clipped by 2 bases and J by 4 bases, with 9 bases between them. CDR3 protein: CAWSRGQNQPQHF. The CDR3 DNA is TGTGCCTGGAGTAGGGGCCAGAATCAGCCCCAGCATTTT.

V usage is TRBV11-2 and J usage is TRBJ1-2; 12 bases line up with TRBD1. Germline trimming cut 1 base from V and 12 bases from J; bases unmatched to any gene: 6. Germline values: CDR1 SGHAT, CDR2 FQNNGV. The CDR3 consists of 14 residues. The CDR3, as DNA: TGTGCCAGCAGCTTAGGATCTGGGACAGGGGGCCACACCTTC. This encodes CASSLGSGTGGHTF.

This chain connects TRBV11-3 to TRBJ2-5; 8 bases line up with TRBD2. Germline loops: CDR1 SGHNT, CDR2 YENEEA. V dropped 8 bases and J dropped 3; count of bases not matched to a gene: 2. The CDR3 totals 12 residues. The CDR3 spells CASSGGEETQYF. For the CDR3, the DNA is TGTGCCAGCTCCGGGGGGGAAGAGACCCAGTACTTC.

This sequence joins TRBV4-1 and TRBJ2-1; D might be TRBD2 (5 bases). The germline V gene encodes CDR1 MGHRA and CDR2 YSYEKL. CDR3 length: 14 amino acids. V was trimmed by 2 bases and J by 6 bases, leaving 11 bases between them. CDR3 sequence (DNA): TGCGCCAGCAGCCAACCAAGCGAGGGCAATGAGCAGTTCTTC. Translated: CASSQPSEGNEQFF.

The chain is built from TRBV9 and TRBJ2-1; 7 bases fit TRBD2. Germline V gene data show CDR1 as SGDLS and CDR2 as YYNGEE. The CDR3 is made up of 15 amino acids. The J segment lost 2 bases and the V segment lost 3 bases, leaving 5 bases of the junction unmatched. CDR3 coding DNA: TGTGCCAGCAGCGCTGCAGCGGGGACCTACAATGAGCAGTTCTTC. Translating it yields CASSAAAGTYNEQFF.

For the CDR3, the DNA is TGTGCCACCAGTGACCCGGGACTAGCGGGAACCCTCTCCTACAATGAGCAGTTCTTC. Translated, it gives CATSDPGLAGTLSYNEQFF. The chain combines TRBV24-1 with TRBJ2-1, with 13 bases lining up with TRBD2. CDR3 size: 19 residues. J lost 0 bases, V lost 4 bases, and 8 bases had no gene match. Germline V gene sequence: CDR1 KGHDR, CDR2 SFDVKD.

This CDR3 reads CASSPTGTAGPGELFF. The CDR3 DNA is TGTGCCAGCAGCCCCACCGGGACTGCTGGTCCCGGGGAGCTGTTTTTT. V is TRBV7-2 and J is TRBJ2-2, with a weak D call TRBD2 (6 bases). V lost 5 bases, J lost 6 bases, and 19 bases lay in between. This CDR3 comprises 16 residues. The germline CDR1 and CDR2 sequences are SGHTA and FQGNSA.

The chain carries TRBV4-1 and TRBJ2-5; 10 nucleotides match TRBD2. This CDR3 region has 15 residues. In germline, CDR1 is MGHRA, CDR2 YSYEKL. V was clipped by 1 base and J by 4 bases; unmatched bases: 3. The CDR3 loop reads CASSQASGSGETQYF. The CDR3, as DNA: TGCGCCAGCAGCCAAGCTAGCGGGAGCGGAGAGACCCAGTACTTC.

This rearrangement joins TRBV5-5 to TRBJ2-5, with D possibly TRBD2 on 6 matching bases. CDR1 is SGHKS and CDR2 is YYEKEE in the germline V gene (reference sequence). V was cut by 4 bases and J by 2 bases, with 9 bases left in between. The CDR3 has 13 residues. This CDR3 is CASSQSGQETQYF. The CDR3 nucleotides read TGTGCCAGCAGCCAAAGCGGGCAAGAGACCCAGTACTTC.